The rows below give T cell receptor beta chains drawn from one sample of a study of CD8 T cells in Susac syndrome. TCRdb re-derived calls from the immunoSEQ multiplex PCR reads in MiXCR, one entry per CDR3 protein. Of more than 200,000 distinct CDR3 sequences in the sample, approximately 90% are singletons; the top ten hold approximately 0.13%. Source material: CD8+ T cells from PBMCs. These receptors were taken from a human donor with multiple sclerosis. The CDR3 runs from the conserved cysteine through the conserved F or W. The D gene is left open where the match is weak.

v_gene	d_gene	j_gene	CDR3nt	CDR3aa
TRBV7-6	.	TRBJ1-1	TGTGCCAGCAGCGATGGACCCTTGAACACTGAAGCTTTCTTT	CASSDGPLNTEAFF
TRBV6-5	.	TRBJ1-3	TGTGCCAGCAGAACGAGTTATGGAGGTGGAAACACCATATATTTT	CASRTSYGGGNTIYF
TRBV7-3	.	TRBJ1-2	TGTGCCAGCAGCTTAACGGGCCCAGGGGATGGCTACACCTTC	CASSLTGPGDGYTF
TRBV14	.	TRBJ2-1	TGTGCCAGCAGCTTATGGGAAGGGGCCCAGGGGGGCAATGAGCAGTTCTTC	CASSLWEGAQGGNEQFF
TRBV13	TRBD1	TRBJ2-5	TGTGCCAGCAGCTTAGAAGACAGGGTAGAGACCCAGTACTTC	CASSLEDRVETQYF
TRBV3-1	.	TRBJ2-3	TGTGCCAGCAGCCCCTGGACTACTTCTAGCACAGATACGCAGTATTTT	CASSPWTTSSTDTQYF
TRBV9	.	TRBJ1-1	TGTGCCAGCAGCGTAGTCGGGGGAAAGGAAGCTTTCTTT	CASSVVGGKEAFF
TRBV19	TRBD2	TRBJ2-1	TGTGCCAGTAGTATAACTAGCGGGAGGGCCTGGGATGAGCAGTTCTTC	CASSITSGRAWDEQFF
TRBV19	TRBD1	TRBJ2-4	TGTGCCAGTAGTATAGATCTCGATGGACAGGGGTGGAAAAACATTCAGTACTTC	CASSIDLDGQGWKNIQYF
TRBV30	TRBD2	TRBJ2-3	TGTGCCTGGAGTCCAGCGGGGCCAGATACGCAGTATTTT	CAWSPAGPDTQYF
TRBV3-1	.	TRBJ1-2	TGTGCCAGCAGCCAAGCTGCGGGGGCCAGTTATGGCTACACCTTC	CASSQAAGASYGYTF